These T cell receptor beta chains were read from a single sample in a study of OX40 agonist ivuxolimab in advanced cancers. The method was immunoSEQ multiplex PCR; TCRdb's version includes in-frame clones alone and lacks a portion of them. The sample carries roughly 67,000 clones, 92% recorded once. The sequenced sample was CD4+ or CD8+ T cells sorted from blood, obtained in a trial of the OX40 agonist ivuxolimab. The source is an adult with an advanced solid tumor such as melanoma, head and neck, liver or kidney cancer. Each CDR3 is given with its conserved first and last residue. A D gene is named only where the DNA matches it firmly. Size tells how often a clone was seen (once, few, many) or the class of an expanded clone, and some rows leave it out.

J gene,D gene,V gene,clone size,CDR3 protein
TRBJ2-2,-,TRBV9,-,CASSVGSEAAGELFF
TRBJ1-1,-,TRBV28,-,CASSFFEAGEAFF
TRBJ2-7,-,TRBV6-1,once,CASSDREDYEQYF
TRBJ1-1,TRBD1,TRBV5-6,-,CASSLEGQGNTEAFF
TRBJ2-5,TRBD2,TRBV7-6,-,CASSLGGSGGKETQYF
TRBJ2-7,-,TRBV6-4,-,CASSDSGGPYEQYF
-,-,TRBV5-4,-,CASSSEAYEQYF
TRBJ2-1,-,TRBV19,-,CASRTPGYNEQFF
TRBJ1-4,-,TRBV13,-,CASSSGPANEKLFF
TRBJ1-1,-,TRBV7-9,-,CASTGTGGLTKAFF
TRBJ1-1,-,TRBV9,-,CASSGGVSNAEAFF
TRBJ1-1,-,TRBV6-6,once,CASRAGVGTEAFF
TRBJ1-1,-,TRBV19,once,CASSYLGAMNTEAFF
TRBJ2-4,-,TRBV13,-,CASSPTGGNIQYF
TRBJ2-5,TRBD1,TRBV13,-,CASRDRGTQETQYF
-,-,TRBV19,-,CASRAGPSYEQYF
TRBJ2-5,TRBD1,TRBV2,-,CASSAGDRAQETQYF
TRBJ1-5,-,TRBV9,-,CASSVGDSNQPQHF
TRBJ2-3,-,TRBV6-5,-,CASSPGETDTQYF
TRBJ2-7,-,TRBV10-3,-,CAIGGRTDSYEQYF
TRBJ2-7,-,TRBV7-9,-,CASTRDSSYEQYF
TRBJ2-7,-,TRBV27,-,CASSPGGRAYEQYF
TRBJ2-7,-,TRBV4-1,-,CASSQDAAGSSYEQYF
TRBJ2-2,-,TRBV10-1,-,CATGLTNTGELFF
TRBJ2-1,-,TRBV7-9,-,CASSVDLASNEQFF
TRBJ2-5,-,TRBV7-9,-,CASSRRDLETQYF
TRBJ2-2,-,TRBV21-1,-,CASSSRRRTGDTGELFF
TRBJ2-7,-,TRBV5-5,-,CASSFSTGLITYEQYF
TRBJ2-7,-,TRBV11-2,-,CASSLERDYEQYF
TRBJ1-1,-,TRBV27,-,CASSFGMNTEAFF
TRBJ1-5,-,TRBV2,-,CASSELGGGELNQPQHF
TRBJ1-5,-,TRBV7-8,-,CASGSPVPQHF
TRBJ2-1,-,TRBV14,-,CASSLRVSSYNEQFF